One and the same sample provided the 32 T cell receptor beta chains below, sequenced in a study of human T cells and chemical hapten exposure. TCRdb fed the RACE reads into MiXCR, producing one record per CDR3 protein. The repertoire holds tens of thousands of distinct CDR3 sequences, with about 11% as singletons. The sample's time point: patch test 1, 2 weeks after DPC sensitization. As to treatment: therapeutic diphenylcyclopropenone sensitization with weekly scalp DPC. The sample was whole blood, taken in connection with sensitization to the hapten diphenylcyclopropenone (DPC). These receptors came from a woman in her forties or fifties with alopecia areata. Some clones in this sample may be carry-over from other donors' samples.

This clonotype was seen at least ten times. The gene calls are TRBV29-1 and TRBJ1-4; D gene uncertain. CDR1 and CDR2 (germline): SQVTM, ANQGSEA. The CDR3 runs 13 residues. V dropped 4 bases and J dropped 8 bases, with 14 bases sitting between them. CDR3 protein: CSVAGLGREKLFF. The CDR3 bases are TGCAGCGTTGCTGGTTTAGGGAGGGAAAAACTGTTTTTT.

A few counts support this clonotype. The V and J genes are TRBV7-2 and TRBJ1-5; 8 bases agree with TRBD1. Per germline, CDR1 SGHTA and CDR2 FQGNSA. V shed 1 base and J 2 bases; nucleotides not matched to a gene: 16. The CDR3 covers 20 residues. The CDR3 DNA reads TGTGCCAGCAGCTTAGGATGGGGCAGGGGGCAAAGGGCCCGCAATCAGCCCCAGCATTTT. The encoded protein is CASSLGWGRGQRARNQPQHF.

This clonotype was seen a few times. CDR3 sequence reads: CASSQEHSYEQYF. The CDR3 DNA follows: TGCGCCAGCAGCCAGGAACATAGCTACGAGCAGTACTTC. The chain is built from TRBV5-1 and TRBJ2-7; D is uncertain. Germline loops: CDR1 SGHRS, CDR2 YFSETQ. This CDR3 region has 13 residues. V lost 4 bases and J lost 3, with 11 bases in between.

The table lists this clonotype with a few counts. The V gene is TRBV7-6, the J gene TRBJ1-5, with D unclear. With 5 bases removed from V and 0 bases from J, the gap between germline ends came to 17 bases. CDR1 and CDR2 (germline): SGHVS, FNYEAQ. The CDR3 contains 17 residues. This CDR3 is CASSPLSREYSNQPQHF. The CDR3 DNA reads TGTGCCAGCAGCCCCCTGAGTAGGGAATATAGCAATCAGCCCCAGCATTTT.

This clonotype was detected only a few times. The chain joins TRBV20-1 to TRBJ2-3; weak D call: TRBD1 (6 bases). This CDR3 is built from 13 residues. Trimming shortened V by 3 bases and J by 1 base, and 8 bases separated the two germline ends. CDR1 and CDR2 from the germline V gene are DFQATT and SNEGSKA (reference sequence). CDR3 nucleotide sequence: TGCAGTGCTAGGGGGGCCGGCACAGATACGCAGTATTTT. The encoded protein is CSARGAGTDTQYF.

The chain uses TRBV20-1 and TRBJ2-5; D is perhaps TRBD2 (6 bases). V lost 3 bases, J lost 1 base, and 12 bases lay in between. The CDR3 is made up of 14 amino acids. Germline V CDR1 and CDR2: DFQATT, SNEGSKA (reference sequence). Here the CDR3 reads CSARRYSGQETQYF. The CDR3 DNA reads TGCAGTGCTAGGCGGTATAGCGGCCAAGAGACCCAGTACTTC.

The CDR3 nucleotides are TGTGCCAGCAAGGGGGGGCTGTCCGATACGCAGTATTTT. Protein sequence: CASKGGLSDTQYF. The chain couples TRBV12-3 or TRBV12-4 to TRBJ2-3, with D possibly matching TRBD2 (7 bases). Deletions cut 7 bases from V and 6 bases from J, with 14 bases between. The CDR3 loop spans 13 amino acids.

This clonotype was observed at least ten times. V and J are TRBV27 and TRBJ2-1; 15 positions agree with TRBD2. Germline values: CDR1 MNHEY, CDR2 SMNVEV (reference sequence). The CDR3 loop spans 21 amino acids. J gave up 0 bases and V 5 bases, and 14 bases lay outside the gene matches. CDR3 region: CASSPPPGLAGGGFSYNEQFF. As DNA, the CDR3 is TGTGCCAGCAGTCCCCCCCCAGGACTAGCGGGAGGGGGCTTCTCCTACAATGAGCAGTTCTTC.

V gene TRBV19 combines with J gene TRBJ2-1; 9 nucleotides match TRBD2. The CDR3 loop spans 14 amino acids. Trimming at V came to 10 bases and at J to 9 bases, leaving 13 bases not matched to a gene. Germline CDR1 is LNHDA and CDR2 is SQIVND (reference sequence). As DNA, the CDR3 is TGTGCCACCACCGCGGGGCTAGCGGGACGTGAGCAGTTCTTC. Translating gives CATTAGLAGREQFF.

This clonotype was detected ten times or more. The gene calls are TRBV6-2 or TRBV6-3 and TRBJ2-1; 16 positions agree with TRBD2. The V segment lost 0 bases and the J segment 3 bases; nucleotides outside the gene matches: 11. The CDR3 is made up of 21 amino acids. Germline values: CDR1 MNHEY, CDR2 SVGEGT. The CDR3: CASSYSPGTSGGALFYNEQFF. DNA of the CDR3: TGTGCCAGCAGTTACTCCCCCGGGACTAGCGGGGGGGCCCTGTTCTACAATGAGCAGTTCTTC.

J is TRBJ2-1 and V is TRBV5-1; 8 bases align to TRBD2. The CDR3 spans 15 residues. Germline V gene lookup returns CDR1 SGHRS and CDR2 YFSETQ. V shed 4 bases and J 6 bases; nucleotides not matched to a gene: 9. CDR3 amino acids: CASSLERGPLNEQFF. The CDR3 DNA is TGCGCCAGCAGCCTCGAGCGGGGGCCGCTCAATGAGCAGTTCTTC.

This clonotype was found a few times. The chain links TRBV29-1 to TRBJ2-7; possibly TRBD1 for D (5 bases). CDR1 and CDR2 from the germline V gene are SQVTM and ANQGSEA. The germline V and J ends were trimmed by 0 bases and 4 bases, with 7 bases remaining between them. The CDR3 spans 12 residues. The CDR3 DNA follows: TGCAGCGTTGAAGAGGGGCGGTACGAGCAGTACTTC. This translates into CSVEEGRYEQYF.

This clonotype has a handful of counts. J is TRBJ2-5 and V is TRBV20-1; D gene uncertain. V lost 3 bases and J lost 5, with 10 bases in between. The CDR3 spans 12 residues. Looked up from germline, CDR1 is DFQATT and CDR2 is SNEGSKA (reference sequence). CDR3 sequence reads: CSASHLLETQYF. CDR3 in DNA: TGCAGTGCTAGTCATCTTTTGGAGACCCAGTACTTC.

This clonotype occurred many times. The chain joins TRBV29-1 to TRBJ2-5; D not certain. The CDR3 covers 11 residues. Trimming stripped 7 bases from V and 5 bases from J, with 11 bases between. The germline V gene has CDR1 SQVTM and CDR2 ANQGSEA. Here the CDR3 reads CSGPPDETQYF. CDR3 DNA: TGCAGCGGCCCGCCGGACGAGACCCAGTACTTC.

In its sample, this clonotype was seen a few times. The J gene is TRBJ2-1, the V gene TRBV6-6, with 7 bases fitting TRBD2. V lost 6 bases, J lost 1 base, and 6 bases stayed unmatched. The CDR3 consists of 15 residues. CDR1 MNHNY and CDR2 SVGAGI come from the germline V gene (reference sequence). CDR3 coding DNA: TGTGCCAGCAGAGCCCTAGCGGCTTCCTACAATGAGCAGTTCTTC. Protein sequence: CASRALAASYNEQFF.

This clonotype was recorded many times. The chain joins TRBV6-2 or TRBV6-3 to TRBJ1-2; D gene ambiguous. Germline V CDR1 and CDR2: MNHEY, SVGEGT. With 0 bases removed from V and 4 bases from J, the gap between germline ends came to 15 bases. The CDR3 covers 16 residues. The CDR3 protein is CASSYSGGRKLYGYTF. Here the CDR3 DNA reads TGTGCCAGCAGTTACTCCGGCGGGCGGAAACTCTATGGCTACACCTTC.

There are many counts of this clonotype. The J gene is TRBJ1-2, the V gene TRBV19, with D possibly being TRBD1 (5 bases). Germline loops: CDR1 LNHDA, CDR2 SQIVND (reference sequence). Trimming took 9 bases from V and 4 from J, leaving 15 bases between them. The CDR3 runs 13 residues. CDR3 region: CASSRERAYGYTF. In DNA form, the CDR3 reads TGTGCCAGCTCCAGGGAAAGAGCCTATGGCTACACCTTC.

This clonotype was seen many times. The chain joins TRBV20-1 to TRBJ2-2; 9 bases match TRBD1. Per germline, CDR1 DFQATT and CDR2 SNEGSKA (reference sequence). After removal of 1 base from V and 1 base from J, the junction contained 4 bases not matched to a gene. The CDR3 is made up of 16 amino acids. This CDR3 reads CSARAPGQGNTGELFF. CDR3 DNA: TGCAGTGCTAGAGCTCCGGGACAGGGGAACACCGGGGAGCTGTTTTTT.

The V call is TRBV12-3 or TRBV12-4, the J call TRBJ1-2, with D maybe TRBD1 (6 bases). The CDR3 consists of 15 residues. V was trimmed by 0 bases and J by 2 bases, leaving 10 bases between them. DNA for the CDR3: TGTGCCAGCAGTTTAGCGCCCGGGACAAACTATGGCTACACCTTC. Protein sequence: CASSLAPGTNYGYTF.

This clonotype was seen ten or more times. The rearrangement joins TRBV6-4 to TRBJ2-2; the D is unclear. Trimming removed 0 bases at V and 1 base at J, with 6 bases between. CDR1 is MRHNA, CDR2 SNTAGT, per germline. The CDR3 sequence is 15 residues long. The CDR3 region has the DNA TGTGCCAGCAGTGACTCTGAACAGAACACCGGGGAGCTGTTTTTT. Protein sequence: CASSDSEQNTGELFF.

This chain connects TRBV7-2 to TRBJ2-3; D not resolved. The CDR3 is 13 residues long. Germline V gives CDR1 SGHTA, CDR2 FQGNSA. Trimming stripped 4 bases from V and 1 base from J, with 6 bases between. CDR3 loop: CASSSLRTDTQYF. CDR3 DNA: TGTGCCAGCAGCTCTCTACGCACAGATACGCAGTATTTT.

With respect to this clonotype: A read error may be the cause here, since a much bigger clone is one base away. V is TRBV28 and J is TRBJ2-7; D is possibly TRBD1 (5 bases). This CDR3 has 15 residues. Germline values: CDR1 MDHEN, CDR2 SYDVKM. The CDR3 loop reads CARSLNRIPPYEQYF. DNA for the CDR3: TGTGCCCGCAGTCTGAACAGGATACCTCCCTACGAGCAGTACTTC.

The chain has TRBV30 and TRBJ1-5, with D possibly being TRBD1 (6 bases). The germline CDR1 and CDR2 sequences are GTSNPN and SVGIG (reference sequence). The CDR3 runs to 15 residues. V shed 3 bases and J shed 0 bases, with 12 bases lying between them. The CDR3 region is CAWSLGQYSNQPQHF. The CDR3 nucleotides are TGTGCCTGGAGCCTTGGACAGTATAGCAATCAGCCCCAGCATTTT.

The V and J genes are TRBV7-2 and TRBJ1-1, with D tentatively TRBD1 (5 bases). Germline CDR1 reads SGHTA; CDR2 reads FQGNSA. This CDR3 region has 15 residues. Trimming stripped 4 bases from V and 4 bases from J, with 16 bases between. The CDR3 DNA follows: TGTGCCAGCAGCTCGCCTGAATGGGGGGGCACTGAAGCTTTCTTT. Its translation: CASSSPEWGGTEAFF. Full variable domain (outside the CDR3, taken from reference TRBV7-2 and TRBJ1-1): GAGVSQSPSNKVTEKGKDVELRCDPISGHTALYWYRQSLGQGLEFLIYFQGNSAPDKSGLPSDRFSAERTGGSVSTLTIQRTQQEDSAVYLCASSSPEWGGTEAFFGQGTRLTVV.

This chain uses TRBV7-8 with TRBJ2-1; 7 positions match TRBD1. V was pared by 1 base and J by 4 bases, with 10 bases of the junction left unmatched. From germline, CDR1 is SGHVS and CDR2 FQNEAQ. This CDR3 spans 17 amino acids. DNA of the CDR3: TGTGCCAGCAGCTTAGGCAGACAGGGAGTGGGATACAATGAGCAGTTCTTC. Translated: CASSLGRQGVGYNEQFF.

This clonotype came up a few times. The CDR3 DNA sequence: TGTGCTAGCGGGACAGGGCGAGAGACCCAGTACTTC. This gives the protein CASGTGRETQYF. The rearrangement links TRBV12-5 to TRBJ2-5; 9 positions match TRBD1. The V gene's germline CDR1 is LGHNT and CDR2 FRNRAP. Losses at the gene ends were 9 bases for V and 4 bases for J; bases not matched to a gene: 3. The CDR3 totals 12 residues.

At least ten counts were recorded for this clonotype. This CDR3 reads CASMLLGTGGRAFF. DNA of the CDR3: TGTGCCAGCATGCTTTTGGGGACAGGGGGTCGTGCTTTCTTT. The chain carries TRBV12-3 or TRBV12-4 and TRBJ1-1; 11 bases line up with TRBD1. J was trimmed by 11 bases and V by 7 bases; bases with no gene match: 12. The CDR3 loop spans 14 amino acids.

This clonotype showed up many times. V and J are TRBV7-2 and TRBJ2-2; a weak D match, TRBD2 (5 bases). The germline V and J ends were trimmed by 2 bases and 4 bases, with 11 bases remaining between them. The CDR3 is made up of 15 amino acids. Germline V gene lookup returns CDR1 SGHTA and CDR2 FQGNSA. CDR3 region: CASSLLGAVTGELFF. DNA for the CDR3: TGTGCCAGCAGCTTACTGGGAGCGGTCACCGGGGAGCTGTTTTTT.

This clonotype was picked up many times. The chain is built from TRBV19 and TRBJ1-2, with 8 bases lining up with TRBD1. The V and J ends lost 5 bases and 5 bases, in that order; junction bases with no gene match: 4. The CDR3 loop spans 13 amino acids. Germline CDR1 reads LNHDA; CDR2 reads SQIVND (reference sequence). The CDR3 nucleotides are TGTGCCAGTAGTCTGGACAGGGCTTATGGCTACACCTTC. This gives the protein CASSLDRAYGYTF. The full variable domain, completed using reference TRBV19 and TRBJ1-2, is DGGITQSPKYLFRKEGQNVTLSCEQNLNHDAMYWYRQDPGQGLRLIYYSQIVNDFQKGDIAEGYSVSREKKESFPLTVTSAQKNPTAFYLCASSLDRAYGYTFGSGTRLTVV.

The V and J genes are TRBV29-1 and TRBJ1-2; no clear D gene. Germline V gives CDR1 SQVTM, CDR2 ANQGSEA. Trimming stripped 6 bases from V and 4 bases from J, with 9 bases between. This CDR3 contains 11 residues. The CDR3 coding sequence is TGCAGCGTATGGACGGGCTATGGCTACACCTTC. Translated: CSVWTGYGYTF.

The chain joins TRBV20-1 to TRBJ2-3; perhaps TRBD2 as D (6 bases). Per germline, CDR1 DFQATT and CDR2 SNEGSKA (reference sequence). Trimming stripped 4 bases from V and 4 bases from J, with 12 bases between. The CDR3 has 13 residues. CDR3 loop: CSANGDLADTQYF. The CDR3 nucleotides read TGCAGTGCTAACGGGGACTTGGCAGATACGCAGTATTTT.

The count of this clonotype is one. The V gene is TRBV6-2 or TRBV6-3, the J gene TRBJ2-1; D unclear. V shed 7 bases and J shed 5 bases, with 15 bases lying between them. This CDR3 comprises 14 residues. Germline V gene data show CDR1 as MNHEY and CDR2 as SVGEGT. The CDR3 region has the DNA TGTGCCAGCACCCGGCCGCAGTTTCACAATGAGCAGTTCTTC. Its translation: CASTRPQFHNEQFF.